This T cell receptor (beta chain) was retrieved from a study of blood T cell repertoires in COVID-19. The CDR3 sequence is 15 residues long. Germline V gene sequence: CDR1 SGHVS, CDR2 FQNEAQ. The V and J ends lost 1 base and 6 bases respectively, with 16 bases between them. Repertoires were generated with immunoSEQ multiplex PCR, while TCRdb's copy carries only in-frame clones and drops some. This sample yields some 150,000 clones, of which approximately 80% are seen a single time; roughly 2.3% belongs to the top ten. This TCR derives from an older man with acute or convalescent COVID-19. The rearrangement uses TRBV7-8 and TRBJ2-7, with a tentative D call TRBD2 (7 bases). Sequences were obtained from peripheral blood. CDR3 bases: TGTGCCAGCAGCTTAGAGGGGGGGCGCACAACCGAGCAGTACTTC. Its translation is CASSLEGGRTTEQYF.